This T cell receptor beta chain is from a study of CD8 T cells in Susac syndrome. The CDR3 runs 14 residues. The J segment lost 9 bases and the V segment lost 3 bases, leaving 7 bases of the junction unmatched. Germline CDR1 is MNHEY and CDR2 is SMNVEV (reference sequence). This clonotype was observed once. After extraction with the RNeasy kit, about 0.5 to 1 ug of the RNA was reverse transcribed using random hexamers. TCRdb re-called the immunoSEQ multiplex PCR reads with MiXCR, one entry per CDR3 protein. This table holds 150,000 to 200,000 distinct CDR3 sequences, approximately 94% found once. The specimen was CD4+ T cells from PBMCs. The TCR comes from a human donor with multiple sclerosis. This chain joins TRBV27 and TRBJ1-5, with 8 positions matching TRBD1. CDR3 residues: CASSFTGGIGPQHF. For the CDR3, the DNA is TGTGCCAGCAGTTTCACAGGGGGAATAGGGCCCCAGCATTTT.